A single sample is the source of the 7 T cell receptor beta chains below, sequenced in a study of cytotoxic CD8 clonotypes in ibrutinib-treated CLL. Using immunoSEQ multiplex PCR, the repertoire was profiled, and TCRdb retains in-frame clones only, with some absent. Seen here are 100,000 to 150,000 clones, roughly 88% observed once, and the top ten hold roughly 1.9%. Sequencing used PBMCs, obtained after 24 months of ibrutinib treatment. The receptors originated from a human donor with chronic lymphocytic leukemia.

The table lists this clone with a few counts. The genes are TRBV10-3 and TRBJ1-1, with 8 bases matching TRBD1. Germline V gene sequence: CDR1 ENHRY, CDR2 SYGVKD. This CDR3 spans 19 amino acids. Unmatched junction bases numbered 20, after V lost 7 bases and J lost 1 base. The CDR3 spells CAITSDPTRAGGPNTEAFF. In DNA, the CDR3 is TGTGCCATCACTTCGGATCCCACCCGGGCAGGGGGCCCGAACACTGAAGCTTTCTTT.

The genes are TRBV4-2 and TRBJ2-7; D perhaps matches TRBD2 (6 bases). The CDR3 totals 14 residues. Per the germline V gene, CDR1 is LGHNA and CDR2 is YNFKEQ. The V gene lost 0 bases and the J gene lost 9 bases, with 15 bases spanning the gap. The CDR3 coding sequence is TGTGCCAGCAGCCAAGAACCGGTCTGGGGAGGGCAGTACTTC. As protein: CASSQEPVWGGQYF.

The rearrangement links TRBV20-1 to TRBJ2-3; D is ambiguous. CDR1 is DFQATT, CDR2 SNEGSKA, per germline (reference sequence). Deletions cut 7 bases from V and 3 bases from J, with 5 bases between. There are 10 residues in the CDR3. CDR3 loop: CSVGTDTQYF. The CDR3 nucleotides are TGCAGTGTGGGGACAGATACGCAGTATTTT.

The J gene is TRBJ1-1, the V gene TRBV6-5, with 8 bases aligning to TRBD1. V lost 7 bases to trimming and J lost 1 base; unmatched junction nucleotides: 5. The CDR3 covers 14 residues. Germline loops: CDR1 MNHEY, CDR2 SVGAGI. Written as DNA, the CDR3 is TGTGCCAGCACCCGCGACAGGGGGAACACTGAAGCTTTCTTT. This encodes CASTRDRGNTEAFF.

This rearrangement joins TRBV6-1 to TRBJ2-3; tentatively, D is TRBD2 (6 bases). Trimming removed 6 bases from V and 8 bases from J, with 15 bases in between. Germline CDR1 MNHNS, CDR2 SASEGT. CDR3 length: 13 amino acids. Here the CDR3 DNA reads TGTGCCAGCAGGACCGGGGGTAGCGGTACGCAGTATTTT. This encodes CASRTGGSGTQYF.

The chain links TRBV6-5 to TRBJ2-7, with 8 nucleotides matching TRBD1. V lost 8 bases and J lost 0; bases outside the gene matches: 9. The CDR3 is 15 residues long. Germline CDR1 is MNHEY and CDR2 is SVGAGI. Written as DNA, the CDR3 is TGTGCCAGCTCTCGGAGGACAGGGTCCTCCTACGAGCAGTACTTC. Amino acids: CASSRRTGSSYEQYF.

As DNA, the CDR3 is TGCAGCGTTGTCGAAGGAAATCAGCCCCAGCATTTT. Its translation: CSVVEGNQPQHF. The chain links TRBV29-1 to TRBJ1-5; D not certain. V gave up 4 bases and J gave up 4 bases, with 8 bases separating them. Germline V gene data show CDR1 as SQVTM and CDR2 as ANQGSEA. This CDR3 comprises 12 residues.